The 9 T cell receptor beta chains below all came from one sample that was sequenced in a study of beta chain features in type 1 diabetes. General study findings and limits: Researchers report that Type 1 diabetes patients had moderately but significantly shorter TCRB CDR3s across all four CD4+ subsets.

Isolated RNA was reverse transcribed in full, so expressed TCRB transcripts were sequenced. The protocol was immunoSEQ multiplex PCR, while the TCRdb copy is restricted to in-frame clones and leaves out a portion. Here the sample spans 100,000 to 150,000 clones, roughly a sixth being singletons. These receptors have no known antigen. Sample: central memory CD4+ T cells from blood. The receptors were gathered from a man in his late teens or twenties with type 1 diabetes.

This clone was detected a few times. This rearrangement joins TRBV7-9 to TRBJ1-2; D is perhaps TRBD1 (5 bases). In germline, CDR1 is SEHNR, CDR2 FQNEAQ (reference sequence). The V end was cut by 3 bases, the J end by 3 bases, with 8 bases between. This CDR3 is 13 amino acids long. CDR3 in amino acids: CASSLQGDYGYTF. Written as DNA, the CDR3 is TGTGCCAGCAGCTTGCAGGGTGACTATGGCTACACCTTC.

This clone was observed many times. The V and J genes are TRBV28 and TRBJ2-5; D possibly corresponds to TRBD2 (5 bases). Germline-derived CDR1 and CDR2 are MDHEN and SYDVKM. Trimming stripped 3 bases from V and 0 bases from J, with 11 bases between. The CDR3 has 15 residues. CDR3 DNA sequence: TGTGCCAGCAGTTTTTTAGCGTCCTACCAAGAGACCCAGTACTTC. It specifies CASSFLASYQETQYF.

The V call is TRBV7-3, the J call TRBJ1-1; D is undetermined. Germline V lookup: CDR1 SGHTA, CDR2 FQGTGA. Trimming left V 4 bases short and J 5 bases short, with 11 bases between. The CDR3 is 13 amino acids. CDR3 DNA sequence: TGTGCCAGCAGCTCCGAGAGGTCGACTGAAGCTTTCTTT. Translation: CASSSERSTEAFF.

This clone was recorded many times. This chain joins TRBV2 and TRBJ2-5; 9 bases align to TRBD2. This CDR3 spans 14 amino acids. Germline V gene lookup returns CDR1 SNHLY and CDR2 FYNNEI. V shed 5 bases and J 9 bases; nucleotides not matched to a gene: 10. CDR3 sequence (DNA): TGTGCCAGCAGTTCGGAGCGCGGGGGGGCTTCCCAGTACTTC. Its protein is CASSSERGGASQYF.

For the CDR3, the DNA is TGTGCCACCAGCAGAGATCGGTACAATGAGCAGTTCTTC. It yields the protein CATSRDRYNEQFF. This rearrangement joins TRBV15 to TRBJ2-1; D remains unclear. Germline CDR1 is LNHNV and CDR2 is YYDKDF (reference sequence). V gave up 0 bases and J gave up 4 bases, with 4 bases separating them. The CDR3 has 13 residues.

There are many counts of this clone. The genes are TRBV4-3 and TRBJ2-5; D ambiguous. V was clipped by 5 bases and J by 2 bases, with 12 bases between them. Germline values: CDR1 LGHNA, CDR2 YSLEER. The CDR3 covers 14 residues. As DNA, the CDR3 is TGCGCCAGCAGCAAAGGGTTCGGACAAGAGACCCAGTACTTC. Amino acids: CASSKGFGQETQYF.

This clone was recorded a few times. The chain recombines TRBV30 with TRBJ2-7, with 9 bases identical to TRBD2. Trimming took 6 bases from V and 4 from J; bases not matched to a gene: 7. Germline loops: CDR1 GTSNPN, CDR2 SVGIG (reference sequence). The CDR3 has 13 amino acids. Written as DNA, the CDR3 is TGTGCCTGTAGGGCTAGCGGGGCTTACGAGCAGTACTTC. Translation gives CACRASGAYEQYF. Full variable domain (outside the CDR3, taken from reference TRBV30 and TRBJ2-7): SQTIHQWPATLVQPVGSPLSLECTVEGTSNPNLYWYRQAAGRGLQLLFYSVGIGQISSEVPQNLSASRPQDRQFILSSKKLLLSDSGFYLCACRASGAYEQYFGPGTRLTVT.

This clone was observed a handful of times. The chain joins TRBV7-3 to TRBJ2-7; the D gene could be TRBD1 or TRBD2 (5 bases each). CDR3 length: 13 amino acids. V gave up 8 bases and J gave up 2 bases, with 13 bases separating them. Germline loops: CDR1 SGHTA, CDR2 FQGTGA. CDR3 region: CASSNGGTYEQYF. CDR3 sequence (DNA): TGTGCCAGCTCCAATGGGGGAACCTACGAGCAGTACTTC.

The V call is TRBV9, the J call TRBJ2-3; D is perhaps TRBD2 (5 bases). Germline CDR1 is SGDLS and CDR2 is YYNGEE. The CDR3 has 16 amino acids. The V end was cut by 0 bases, the J end by 4 bases, with 15 bases between. CDR3 DNA: TGTGCCAGCAGCGTAGAGAAGCGGTGGCGGGCAGATACGCAGTATTTT. Protein product: CASSVEKRWRADTQYF.